The TCR beta chain under discussion was sequenced for a study of cytomegalovirus exposure and HLA in healthy donors. In the study overall: Out of 398 genotyped donors, around 80% belonged to the Caucasian-associated ancestry cluster.

On this clone itself: Its antigen is as yet unknown.

The CDR3 runs 15 residues. From germline, CDR1 is SEHNR and CDR2 FQNEAQ (reference sequence). V shed 5 bases, J shed 2 bases, and the junction held 7 bases outside the gene matches. The PCR employed 60 Vbeta primers together with 13 Jbeta primers. The repertoire was sequenced with immunoSEQ multiplex PCR; TCRdb's copy has only in-frame clones and lacks some. The data contain roughly 150,000 clones, around three quarters of them singletons. Findings of the study overall: TCR beta sequences reportedly predicted most subjects' HLA-A and HLA-B alleles accurately. A prior analysis recorded that most TCR beta V segments were productive about 90% or about 30% of the time.

The sequence derives from a man aged 35 to 55 in good health and CMV-seropositive. V gene TRBV7-9 combines with J gene TRBJ2-3; 7 bases are shared with TRBD1. The sample comprised PBMCs. CDR3 nucleotide sequence: TGTGCCAGCAGCCAGAGACAGGGTTTCACAGATACGCAGTATTTT. Amino acids: CASSQRQGFTDTQYF. Full variable domain (rest looked up from reference TRBV7-9 and TRBJ2-3): DTGVSQNPRHKITKRGQNVTFRCDPISEHNRLYWYRQTLGQGPEFLTYFQNEAQLEKSRLLSDRFSAERPKGSFSTLEIQRTEQGDSAMYLCASSQRQGFTDTQYFGPGTRLTVL.